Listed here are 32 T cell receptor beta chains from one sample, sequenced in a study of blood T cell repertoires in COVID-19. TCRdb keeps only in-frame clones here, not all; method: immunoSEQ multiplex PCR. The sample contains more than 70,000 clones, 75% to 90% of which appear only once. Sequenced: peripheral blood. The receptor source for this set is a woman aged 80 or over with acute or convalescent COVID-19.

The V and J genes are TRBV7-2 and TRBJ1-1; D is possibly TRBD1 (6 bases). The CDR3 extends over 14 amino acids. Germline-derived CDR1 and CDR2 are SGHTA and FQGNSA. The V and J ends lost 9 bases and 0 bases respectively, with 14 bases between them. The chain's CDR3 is CASIRGTLNTEAFF. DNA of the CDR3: TGTGCCAGTATTAGGGGGACATTGAACACTGAAGCTTTCTTT.

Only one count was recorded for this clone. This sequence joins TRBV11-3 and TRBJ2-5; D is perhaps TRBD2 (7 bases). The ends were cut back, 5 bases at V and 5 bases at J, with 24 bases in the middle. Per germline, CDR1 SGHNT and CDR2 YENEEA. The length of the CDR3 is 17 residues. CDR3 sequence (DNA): TGTGCCAGCAGCCCACCACTTTGGGGGGGGGCCTTGGAGACCCAGTACTTC. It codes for CASSPPLWGGALETQYF.

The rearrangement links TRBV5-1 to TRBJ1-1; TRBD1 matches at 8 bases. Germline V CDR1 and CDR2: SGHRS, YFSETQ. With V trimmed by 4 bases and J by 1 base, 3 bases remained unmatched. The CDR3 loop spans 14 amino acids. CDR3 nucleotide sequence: TGCGCCAGCAGCCTTACAGGGGGGAACACTGAAGCTTTCTTT. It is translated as CASSLTGGNTEAFF.

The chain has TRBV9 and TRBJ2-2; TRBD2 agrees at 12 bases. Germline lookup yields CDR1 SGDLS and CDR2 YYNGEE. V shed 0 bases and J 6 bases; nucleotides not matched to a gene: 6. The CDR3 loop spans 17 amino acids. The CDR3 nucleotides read TGTGCCAGCAGCGTAGAGGCTAGCGGGGGGGCTGCCGGGGAGCTGTTTTTT. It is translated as CASSVEASGGAAGELFF.

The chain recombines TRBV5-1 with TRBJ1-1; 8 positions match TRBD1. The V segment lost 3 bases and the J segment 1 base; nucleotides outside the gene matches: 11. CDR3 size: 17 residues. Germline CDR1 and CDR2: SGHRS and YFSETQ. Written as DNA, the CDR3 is TGCGCCAGCAGCTCACGACAGGGGCAGACTAAGAACACTGAAGCTTTCTTT. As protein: CASSSRQGQTKNTEAFF.

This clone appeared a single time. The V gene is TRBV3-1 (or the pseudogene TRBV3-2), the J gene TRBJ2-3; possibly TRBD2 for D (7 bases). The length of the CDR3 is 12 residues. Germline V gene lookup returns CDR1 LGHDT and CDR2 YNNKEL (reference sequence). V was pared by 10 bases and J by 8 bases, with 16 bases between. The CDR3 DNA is TGTGCCACCCGCGAGGGGGGGGGTACGCAGTATTTT. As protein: CATREGGGTQYF.

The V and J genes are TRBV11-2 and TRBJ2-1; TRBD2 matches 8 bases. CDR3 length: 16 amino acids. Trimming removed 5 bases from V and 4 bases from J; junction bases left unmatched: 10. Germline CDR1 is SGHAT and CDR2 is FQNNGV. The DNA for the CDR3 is TGTGCCAGCAGCCCTACCGGGACTAGGCAGTACAATGAGCAGTTCTTC. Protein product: CASSPTGTRQYNEQFF.

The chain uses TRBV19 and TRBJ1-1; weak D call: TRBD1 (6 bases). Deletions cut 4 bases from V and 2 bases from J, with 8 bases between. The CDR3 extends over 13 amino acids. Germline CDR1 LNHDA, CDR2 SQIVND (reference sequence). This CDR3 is CASSNRANTEAFF. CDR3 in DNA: TGTGCCAGTAGTAACAGGGCCAACACTGAAGCTTTCTTT.

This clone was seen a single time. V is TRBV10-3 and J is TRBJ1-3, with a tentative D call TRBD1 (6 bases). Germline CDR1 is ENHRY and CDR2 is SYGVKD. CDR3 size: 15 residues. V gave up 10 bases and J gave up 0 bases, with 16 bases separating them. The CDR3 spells CATRDTVISGNTIYF. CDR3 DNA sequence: TGTGCCACCCGGGACACCGTTATCTCTGGAAACACCATATATTTT.

The CDR3 spells CASSTTGGEQYF. For the CDR3, the DNA is TGCGCCAGCAGCACGACAGGGGGCGAGCAGTACTTC. The chain uses TRBV5-1 and TRBJ2-7, with 9 nucleotides matching TRBD1. This CDR3 spans 12 amino acids. Germline assignment: CDR1 SGHRS and CDR2 YFSETQ. V gave up 4 bases and J gave up 6 bases; unmatched junction bases: 2.

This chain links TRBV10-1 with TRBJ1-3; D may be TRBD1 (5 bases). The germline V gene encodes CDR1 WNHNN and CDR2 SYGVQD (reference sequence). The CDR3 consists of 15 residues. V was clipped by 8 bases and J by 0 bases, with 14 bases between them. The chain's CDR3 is CASYGGDHSGNTIYF. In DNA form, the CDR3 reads TGCGCCAGCTATGGGGGGGACCACTCTGGAAACACCATATATTTT.

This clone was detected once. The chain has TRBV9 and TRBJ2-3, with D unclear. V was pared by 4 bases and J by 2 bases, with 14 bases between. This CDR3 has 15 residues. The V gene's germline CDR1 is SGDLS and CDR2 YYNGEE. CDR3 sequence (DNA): TGTGCCAGCAGCCGATCGCGGCCCTTCACAGATACGCAGTATTTT. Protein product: CASSRSRPFTDTQYF.

The CDR3 DNA sequence: TGCGCCAGCAGCTTTGGACAGGGGTATGGCTACACCTTC. This gives the protein CASSFGQGYGYTF. J is TRBJ1-2 and V is TRBV5-1, with 9 bases identical to TRBD1. There are 13 residues in the CDR3. Germline loops: CDR1 SGHRS, CDR2 YFSETQ. Trimming at V came to 2 bases and at J to 5 bases, leaving 1 base not matched to a gene.

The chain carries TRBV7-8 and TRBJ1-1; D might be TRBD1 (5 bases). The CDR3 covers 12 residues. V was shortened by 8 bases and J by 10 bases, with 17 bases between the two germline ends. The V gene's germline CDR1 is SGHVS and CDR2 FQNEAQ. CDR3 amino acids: CASSGGPGGAFF. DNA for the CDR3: TGTGCCAGCTCTGGGGGACCGGGGGGAGCTTTCTTT.

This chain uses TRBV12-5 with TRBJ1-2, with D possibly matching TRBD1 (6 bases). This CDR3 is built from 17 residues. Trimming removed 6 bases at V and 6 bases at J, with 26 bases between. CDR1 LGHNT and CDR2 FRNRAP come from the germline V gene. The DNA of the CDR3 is TGTGCTAGTGGCCCCCACCTAGTGGCAGGGGTTGCGGATGGCTACACCTTC. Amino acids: CASGPHLVAGVADGYTF.

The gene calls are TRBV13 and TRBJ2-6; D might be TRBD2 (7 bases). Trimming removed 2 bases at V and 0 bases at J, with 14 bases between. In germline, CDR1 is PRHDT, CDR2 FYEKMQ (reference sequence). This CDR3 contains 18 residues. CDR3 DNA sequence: TGTGCCAGCAGCTTACAGTGGCGGGGGCACTCTGGGGCCAACGTCCTGACTTTC. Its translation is CASSLQWRGHSGANVLTF.

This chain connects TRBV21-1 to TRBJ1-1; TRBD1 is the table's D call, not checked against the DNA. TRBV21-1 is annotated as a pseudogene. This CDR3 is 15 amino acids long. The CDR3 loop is CASSTSGTGVTEAFF. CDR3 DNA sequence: TGTGCCAGCAGCACGTCCGGGACAGGGGTCACTGAAGCTTTCTTT.

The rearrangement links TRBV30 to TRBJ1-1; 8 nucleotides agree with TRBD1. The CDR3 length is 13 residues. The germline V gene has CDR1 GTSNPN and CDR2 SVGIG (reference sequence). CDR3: CAANRGANTEAFF. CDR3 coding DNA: TGTGCTGCAAACAGGGGGGCAAACACTGAAGCTTTCTTT. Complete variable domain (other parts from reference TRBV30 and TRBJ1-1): SQTIHQWPATLVQPVGSPLSLECTVEGTSNPNLYWYRQAAGRGLQLLFYSVGIGQISSEVPQNLSASRPQDRQFILSSKKLLLSDSGFYLCAANRGANTEAFFGQGTRLTVV.

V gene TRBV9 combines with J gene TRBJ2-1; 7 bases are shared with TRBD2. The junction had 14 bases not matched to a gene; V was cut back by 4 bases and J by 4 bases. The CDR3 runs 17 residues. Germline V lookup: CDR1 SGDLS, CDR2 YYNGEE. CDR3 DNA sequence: TGTGCCAGCAGCCCGGGGGGTCTGGACGGAGGTTACAATGAGCAGTTCTTC. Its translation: CASSPGGLDGGYNEQFF.

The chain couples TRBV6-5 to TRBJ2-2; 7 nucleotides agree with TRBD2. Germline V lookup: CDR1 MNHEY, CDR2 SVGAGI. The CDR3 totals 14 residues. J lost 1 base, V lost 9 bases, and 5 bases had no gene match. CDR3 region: CASKTSRNTGELFF. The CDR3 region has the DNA TGTGCCAGTAAGACTAGCAGGAACACCGGGGAGCTGTTTTTT.

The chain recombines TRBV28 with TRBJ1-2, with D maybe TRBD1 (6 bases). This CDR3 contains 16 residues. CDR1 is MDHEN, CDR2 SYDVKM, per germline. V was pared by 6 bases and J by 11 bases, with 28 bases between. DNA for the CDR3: TGTGCCAGCAGCACTAACACCCCGCAGGGGAGAGGTCGGTACACCTTC. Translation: CASSTNTPQGRGRYTF.

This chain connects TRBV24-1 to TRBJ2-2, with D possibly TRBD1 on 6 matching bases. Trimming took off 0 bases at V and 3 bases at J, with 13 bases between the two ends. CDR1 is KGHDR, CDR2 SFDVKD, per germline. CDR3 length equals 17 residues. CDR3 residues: CATSDLWSGVDTGELFF. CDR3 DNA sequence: TGTGCCACCAGTGATTTGTGGTCAGGGGTGGACACCGGGGAGCTGTTTTTT.

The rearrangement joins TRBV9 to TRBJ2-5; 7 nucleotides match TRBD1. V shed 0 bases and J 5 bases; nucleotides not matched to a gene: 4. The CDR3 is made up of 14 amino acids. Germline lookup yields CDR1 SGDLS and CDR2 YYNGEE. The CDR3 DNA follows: TGTGCCAGCAGCGTAGAGGGACAGACGGAGACCCAGTACTTC. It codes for CASSVEGQTETQYF.

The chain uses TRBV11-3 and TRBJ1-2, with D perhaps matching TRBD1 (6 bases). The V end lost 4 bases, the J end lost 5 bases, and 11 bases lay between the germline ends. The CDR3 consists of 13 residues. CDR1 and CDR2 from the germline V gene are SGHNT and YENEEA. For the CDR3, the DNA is TGTGCCAGCAGCTCCCCGACAGGATATGGCTACACCTTC. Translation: CASSSPTGYGYTF.

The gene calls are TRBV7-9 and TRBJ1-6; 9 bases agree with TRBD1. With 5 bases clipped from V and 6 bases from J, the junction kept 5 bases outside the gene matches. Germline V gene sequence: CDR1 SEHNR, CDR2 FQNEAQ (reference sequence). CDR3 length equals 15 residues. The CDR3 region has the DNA TGTGCCAGCAGCAGGACAGGGGAGGGTAATTCACCCCTCCACTTT. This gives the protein CASSRTGEGNSPLHF.

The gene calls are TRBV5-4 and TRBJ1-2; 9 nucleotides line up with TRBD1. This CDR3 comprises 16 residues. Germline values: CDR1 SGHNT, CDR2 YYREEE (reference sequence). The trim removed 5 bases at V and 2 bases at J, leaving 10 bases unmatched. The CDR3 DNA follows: TGTGCCAGCAGTCGTGGGGGGGACAGGGCGAACTATGGCTACACCTTC. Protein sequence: CASSRGGDRANYGYTF.

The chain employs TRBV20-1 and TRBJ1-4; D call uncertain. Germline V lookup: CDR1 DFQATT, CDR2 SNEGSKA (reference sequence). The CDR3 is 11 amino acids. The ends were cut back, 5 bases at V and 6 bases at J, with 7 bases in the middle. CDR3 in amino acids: CSAWRDEKLFF. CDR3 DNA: TGCAGTGCTTGGAGGGATGAAAAACTGTTTTTT.

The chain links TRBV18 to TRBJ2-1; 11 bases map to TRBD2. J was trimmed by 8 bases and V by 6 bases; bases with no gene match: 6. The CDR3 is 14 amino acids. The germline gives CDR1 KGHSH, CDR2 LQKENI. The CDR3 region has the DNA TGTGCCAGCTCTCGTAGCGGGGGGGCGCATGAGCAGTTCTTC. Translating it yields CASSRSGGAHEQFF.

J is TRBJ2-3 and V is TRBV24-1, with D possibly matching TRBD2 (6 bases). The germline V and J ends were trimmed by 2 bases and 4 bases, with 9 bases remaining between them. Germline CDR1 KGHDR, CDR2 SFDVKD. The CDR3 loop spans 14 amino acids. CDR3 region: CATSDYGGPDTQYF. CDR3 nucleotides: TGTGCCACCAGTGATTACGGAGGGCCAGATACGCAGTATTTT.

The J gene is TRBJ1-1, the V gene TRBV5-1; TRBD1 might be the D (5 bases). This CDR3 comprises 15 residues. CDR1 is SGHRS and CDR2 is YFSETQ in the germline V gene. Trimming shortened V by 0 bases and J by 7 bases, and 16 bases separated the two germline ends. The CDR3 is CASSLETPTVGEAFF. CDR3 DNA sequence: TGCGCCAGCAGCTTGGAAACCCCGACAGTGGGTGAAGCTTTCTTT.

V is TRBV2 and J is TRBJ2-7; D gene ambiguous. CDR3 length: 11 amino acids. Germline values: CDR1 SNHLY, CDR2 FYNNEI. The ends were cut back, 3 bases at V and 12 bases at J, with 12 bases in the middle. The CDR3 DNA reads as TGTGCCAGCAGTGAGTACAGCCAGCCGTACTTC. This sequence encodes CASSEYSQPYF.

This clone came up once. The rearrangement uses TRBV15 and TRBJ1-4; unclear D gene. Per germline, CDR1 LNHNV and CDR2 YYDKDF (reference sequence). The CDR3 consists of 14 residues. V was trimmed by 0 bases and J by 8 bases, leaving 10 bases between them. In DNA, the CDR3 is TGTGCCACCAGCAGAGATCGGGTTCGGGAAAAACTGTTTTTT. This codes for CATSRDRVREKLFF.